This TCR beta chain was recorded in a study of PD-1 blockade in classical Hodgkin lymphoma. Across the study: Intravenous nivolumab at 3 mg/kg was given to patients every 2 weeks. General study results and limits: Diminished baseline TCR diversity has been reported in newly diagnosed patients relative to healthy donors.

This CDR3 has 13 residues. The J segment lost 8 bases and the V segment lost 9 bases, leaving 8 bases of the junction unmatched. CDR1 and CDR2 from the germline V gene are SNHLY and FYNNEI. Data came from immunoSEQ multiplex PCR; TCRdb stores just in-frame clones and leaves some out. The sample consists of fewer than 75,000 clones, 85% to 90% of them appearing once. Every one of the patients relapsed after autologous stem cell transplantation (brentuximab vedotin exposure was variable). About this clone itself: The antigen is undetermined. This may come from a read error, since a much larger clone is one base off. The same CDR3 also results from other DNA sequences found in this sample.

This specimen was peripheral blood mononuclear cells (PBMCs), taken before the second cycle of nivolumab. The receptor was derived from a human donor with classical Hodgkin lymphoma. The V gene is TRBV2, the J gene TRBJ1-4; the match to TRBD1 covers 8 bases. CDR3 DNA sequence: TGTGCCAGTAGCGGACAGGGTAGGGAAAAACTGTTTTTT. Translating it yields CASSGQGREKLFF.